The clone carrying this T cell receptor (beta chain) was counted at least ten times. The data are from a study of regulatory T cells in long-lasting Graves disease. As for time point: newly diagnosed GD, antithyroid drugs for less than 3 months. PBMC RNA was the source of the TCR library. EDTA tubes collected nine milliliters of peripheral blood. According to the study, TCR beta libraries were built with iRepertoire HTBI primers and CDR3-region Arm-PCR. TCRdb processed the multiplex PCR reads anew with MiXCR; each CDR3 protein has one entry. The table shows about 500,000 distinct CDR3 sequences, with about a sixth occurring only once. Germline CDR1 SGHRS, CDR2 YFSETQ. V was cut by 6 bases and J by 2 bases, with 11 bases left in between. This CDR3 is 14 amino acids long. The sample also formed part of further work on T cells in Graves' hyperthyroidism and ophthalmopathy. From that paper: HTBI primers were the set used in a first-round RT-PCR of the TCR CDR3. Model output signaled ophthalmopathy a median 6.5 months ahead of onset.

This sequence originates from a middle-aged man with Graves disease. The input for sequencing was peripheral blood mononuclear cells (PBMCs), taken at new diagnosis, from a patient treated with antithyroid drugs. V usage is TRBV5-1 and J usage is TRBJ2-2; D call uncertain. This CDR3 is CASTVNPNTGELFF. In DNA form, the CDR3 reads TGCGCCAGCACGGTCAATCCTAACACCGGGGAGCTGTTTTTT.